A single sample is the source of the 17 T cell receptor beta chains below, sequenced in a study of response to subunit inactivated influenza vaccine. One entry per CDR3 protein results from TCRdb running MiXCR on the RT-PCR reads. The data contain hundreds of thousands of distinct CDR3 sequences, approximately 12% of them seen just once; the ten biggest clones take up roughly a tenth. The sequencing here drew on PBMCs from blood, taken on the day of vaccination. The source of these receptors is a man aged 45-60 years who received an inactivated influenza vaccine.

The gene calls are TRBV4-1 and TRBJ2-7; weak D call: TRBD1 (5 bases). Trimming took 4 bases from V and 5 from J, leaving 15 bases between them. CDR1 and CDR2 (germline): MGHRA, YSYEKL. This CDR3 has 14 amino acids. The CDR3 reads CASSPTLRVHEQYF. Here the CDR3 DNA reads TGCGCCAGCAGCCCTACCCTCAGGGTCCACGAGCAGTACTTC.

This clonotype was recorded a few times. The V gene is TRBV10-3, the J gene TRBJ2-1; 7 nucleotides align to TRBD1. Germline V CDR1 and CDR2: ENHRY, SYGVKD. This CDR3 has 14 amino acids. Trimming removed 4 bases from V and 5 bases from J; junction bases left unmatched: 5. The CDR3 here is CAISAGTENNEQFF. CDR3 sequence (DNA): TGTGCCATCAGTGCCGGGACAGAAAACAATGAGCAGTTCTTC.

This clonotype was detected ten times or more. This rearrangement joins TRBV4-1 to TRBJ2-3, with TRBD1 identical over 8 bases. Trimming at V came to 0 bases and at J to 1 base, leaving 3 bases not matched to a gene. The CDR3 is 16 residues long. Germline V lookup: CDR1 MGHRA, CDR2 YSYEKL. The CDR3 coding sequence is TGCGCCAGCAGCCAAGACAGGGGGCTGGGCACAGATACGCAGTATTTT. Encoded protein: CASSQDRGLGTDTQYF.

This chain links TRBV5-6 with TRBJ2-1, with D hard to call. The germline V gene has CDR1 SGHDT and CDR2 YYEEEE. Trimming took 0 bases from V and 7 from J, leaving 5 bases between them. The CDR3 has 12 amino acids. CDR3 protein: CASSLDENEQFF. The CDR3 region has the DNA TGTGCCAGCAGCTTGGACGAGAATGAGCAGTTCTTC.

The V call is TRBV20-1, the J call TRBJ1-5; D may be TRBD1 (5 bases). This CDR3 region has 13 residues. Per germline, CDR1 DFQATT and CDR2 SNEGSKA (reference sequence). Deletions cut 7 bases from V and 5 bases from J, with 15 bases between. CDR3 DNA sequence: TGCAGTGGTTCCAGGGCTGCAGATCAGCCCCAGCATTTT. Protein: CSGSRAADQPQHF.

This clonotype was seen many times. This CDR3 reads CASKGDTVLEAFF. The CDR3, as DNA: TGTGCCAGCAAGGGGGACACGGTTCTGGAAGCTTTCTTT. The chain links TRBV12-3 or TRBV12-4 to TRBJ1-1; a weak D match, TRBD1 (6 bases). This CDR3 contains 13 residues. V lost 7 bases, J lost 8 bases, and 17 bases lay in between.

Concerning this clonotype itself: One junction end disagrees with the germline gene, perhaps due to a read error. The chain is built from TRBV10-2 and TRBJ2-4, with a tentative D call TRBD1 (6 bases). Germline V gene data show CDR1 as WSHSY and CDR2 as SAAADI. The length of the CDR3 is 12 residues. The CDR3 region has the DNA TGCGCCAGCAAGGGGTCACAGGGTGGTTTGAACTTC. Its protein product is CASKGSQGGLNF.

This clonotype has at least ten counts. The chain has TRBV5-1 and TRBJ1-6, with D possibly TRBD1 on 6 matching bases. CDR3 size: 13 residues. With 4 bases removed from V and 8 bases from J, the gap between germline ends came to 10 bases. CDR1 is SGHRS, CDR2 YFSETQ, per germline. The CDR3 DNA reads TGCGCCAGCAGCCGGAACAGGGATTCACCCCTCCACTTT. This translates into CASSRNRDSPLHF.

The chain carries TRBV10-3 and TRBJ2-7, with 8 bases that match TRBD1. Germline values: CDR1 ENHRY, CDR2 SYGVKD. V shed 8 bases, J shed 7 bases, and the junction held 7 bases outside the gene matches. This CDR3 spans 12 amino acids. CDR3 sequence: CAILDRGGEQYF. In DNA form, the CDR3 reads TGTGCCATCTTAGACAGGGGCGGGGAGCAGTACTTC.

This clonotype was picked up many times. The chain has TRBV4-2 and TRBJ1-5; TRBD1 is a possible D gene (6 bases). The CDR3 consists of 18 residues. Trimming removed 0 bases from V and 4 bases from J, with 19 bases in between. The germline gives CDR1 LGHNA, CDR2 YNFKEQ. The CDR3 DNA is TGTGCCAGCAGCCAAGATCTTTGGGGACACTTAGGGAATCAGCCCCAGCATTTT. This gives the protein CASSQDLWGHLGNQPQHF.

This clonotype occurred many times. J is TRBJ2-7 and V is TRBV12-3 or TRBV12-4, with TRBD1 matching 7 bases. This CDR3 region has 12 residues. With V trimmed by 6 bases and J by 4 bases, 3 bases remained unmatched. The CDR3, as DNA: TGTGCCAGCAGCTCAGGGGGATACGAGCAGTACTTC. It specifies CASSSGGYEQYF.

In this sample, this clonotype turned up a few times. The J gene is TRBJ2-5, the V gene TRBV27, with TRBD1 as a possible D gene (6 bases). The V gene's germline CDR1 is MNHEY and CDR2 SMNVEV (reference sequence). The CDR3 has 18 amino acids. V was clipped by 7 bases and J by 7 bases, with 31 bases between them. The CDR3 sequence is CASNPSFPYTGLGGTQYF. The CDR3 DNA reads as TGTGCCAGCAACCCCTCCTTCCCCTATACAGGGTTAGGGGGGACCCAGTACTTC.

The V call is TRBV7-2, the J call TRBJ2-2; 10 positions agree with TRBD1. V lost 5 bases, J lost 8 bases, and 5 bases stayed unmatched. The germline V gene has CDR1 SGHTA and CDR2 FQGNSA. This CDR3 region has 14 residues. This CDR3 is CASSPGQGRGELFF. CDR3 sequence (DNA): TGTGCCAGCAGCCCGGGACAGGGGAGGGGGGAGCTGTTTTTT.

This sequence joins TRBV6-2 or TRBV6-3 and TRBJ1-2, with 9 bases fitting TRBD1. Germline assignment: CDR1 MNHEY and CDR2 SVGEGT. The CDR3 has 13 amino acids. V trimming: 6 bases; J trimming: 6 bases; junction bases outside the gene matches: 5. CDR3 residues: CASRQGTGNGYTF. As DNA, the CDR3 is TGTGCCAGCAGACAGGGGACAGGGAATGGCTACACCTTC.

This clonotype appeared a few times. This sequence joins TRBV5-1 and TRBJ1-6; D not resolved. Germline V lookup: CDR1 SGHRS, CDR2 YFSETQ. Trimming took 0 bases from V and 9 from J, leaving 16 bases between them. This CDR3 is 16 amino acids long. CDR3 DNA: TGCGCCAGCAGCTTGGCCGGACGAGGGTACGGTTCACCCCTCCACTTT. This sequence encodes CASSLAGRGYGSPLHF.

The V call is TRBV7-9, the J call TRBJ2-3; perhaps TRBD2 as D (6 bases). CDR1 is SEHNR and CDR2 is FQNEAQ in the germline V gene (reference sequence). The CDR3 covers 16 residues. The germline V and J ends were trimmed by 3 bases and 0 bases, with 13 bases remaining between them. The CDR3 DNA reads as TGTGCCAGCAGCTTGGCGCCAGGAGGGAGCACAGATACGCAGTATTTT. Its protein is CASSLAPGGSTDTQYF. Full variable domain (rest looked up from reference TRBV7-9 and TRBJ2-3): DTGVSQNPRHKITKRGQNVTFRCDPISEHNRLYWYRQTLGQGPEFLTYFQNEAQLEKSRLLSDRFSAERPKGSFSTLEIQRTEQGDSAMYLCASSLAPGGSTDTQYFGPGTRLTVL.

This clonotype was counted at least ten times. The V and J genes are TRBV5-1 and TRBJ2-5; either TRBD1 or TRBD2 may supply D (6 bases each). The length of the CDR3 is 15 residues. Germline-derived CDR1 and CDR2 are SGHRS and YFSETQ. V was trimmed by 0 bases and J by 4 bases, leaving 13 bases between them. Here the CDR3 DNA reads TGCGCCAGCAGCTTGGGCCAGGGGCGGGGAGAGACCCAGTACTTC. It yields the protein CASSLGQGRGETQYF.